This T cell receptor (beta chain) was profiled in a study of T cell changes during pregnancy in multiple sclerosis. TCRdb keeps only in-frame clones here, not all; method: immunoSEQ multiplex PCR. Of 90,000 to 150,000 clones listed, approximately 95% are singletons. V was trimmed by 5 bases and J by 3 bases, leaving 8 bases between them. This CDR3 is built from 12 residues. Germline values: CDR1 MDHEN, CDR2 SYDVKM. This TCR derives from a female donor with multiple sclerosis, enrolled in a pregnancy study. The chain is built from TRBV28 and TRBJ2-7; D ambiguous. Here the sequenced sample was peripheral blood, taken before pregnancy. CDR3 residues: CASSPPSYEQYF. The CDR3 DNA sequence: TGTGCCAGCAGTCCCCCCAGCTACGAGCAGTACTTC.